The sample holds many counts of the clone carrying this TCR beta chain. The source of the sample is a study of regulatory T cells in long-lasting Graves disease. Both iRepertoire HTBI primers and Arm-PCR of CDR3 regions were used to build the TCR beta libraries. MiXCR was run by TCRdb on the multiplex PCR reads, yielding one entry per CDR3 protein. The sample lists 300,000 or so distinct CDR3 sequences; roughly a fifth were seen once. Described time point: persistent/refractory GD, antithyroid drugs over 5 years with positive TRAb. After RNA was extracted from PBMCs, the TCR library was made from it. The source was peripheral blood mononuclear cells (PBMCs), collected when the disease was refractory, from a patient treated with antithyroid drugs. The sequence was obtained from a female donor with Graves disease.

CDR3 DNA: TGCGCCAGCAGCTTCGACAGGGGGCAATACGAGCAGTACTTC. Protein sequence: CASSFDRGQYEQYF. This chain joins TRBV5-1 and TRBJ2-7, with TRBD1 matching 10 bases. This CDR3 spans 14 amino acids. The germline CDR1 and CDR2 sequences are SGHRS and YFSETQ. J gave up 4 bases and V 2 bases, and 3 bases lay outside the gene matches.